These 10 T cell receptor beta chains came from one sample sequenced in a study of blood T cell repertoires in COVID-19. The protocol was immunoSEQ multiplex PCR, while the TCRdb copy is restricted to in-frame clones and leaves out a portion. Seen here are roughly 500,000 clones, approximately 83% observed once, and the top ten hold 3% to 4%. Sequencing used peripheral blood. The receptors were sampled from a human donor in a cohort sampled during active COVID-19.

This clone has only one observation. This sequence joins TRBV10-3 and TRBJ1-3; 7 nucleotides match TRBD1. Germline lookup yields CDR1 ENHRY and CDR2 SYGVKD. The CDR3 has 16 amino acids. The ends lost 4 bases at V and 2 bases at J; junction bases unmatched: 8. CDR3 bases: TGTGCCATCAGTGGGCAGAGAGGGGGCCCTGGAAACACCATATATTTT. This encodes CAISGQRGGPGNTIYF.

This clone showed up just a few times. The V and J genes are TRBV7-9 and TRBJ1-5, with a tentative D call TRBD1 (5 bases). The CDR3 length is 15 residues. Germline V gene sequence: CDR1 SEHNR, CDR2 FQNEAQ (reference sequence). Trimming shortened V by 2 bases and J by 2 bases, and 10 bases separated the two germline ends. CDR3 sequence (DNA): TGTGCCAGCAGCTTAAAAGGGGATGGCAATCAGCCCCAGCATTTT. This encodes CASSLKGDGNQPQHF.

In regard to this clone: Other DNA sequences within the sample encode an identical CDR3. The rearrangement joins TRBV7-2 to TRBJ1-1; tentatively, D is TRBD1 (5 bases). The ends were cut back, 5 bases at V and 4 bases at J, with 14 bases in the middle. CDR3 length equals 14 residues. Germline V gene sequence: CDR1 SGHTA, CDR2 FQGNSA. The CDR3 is CASSTQGKGTEAFF. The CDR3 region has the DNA TGTGCCAGCAGCACCCAGGGTAAGGGCACTGAAGCTTTCTTT.

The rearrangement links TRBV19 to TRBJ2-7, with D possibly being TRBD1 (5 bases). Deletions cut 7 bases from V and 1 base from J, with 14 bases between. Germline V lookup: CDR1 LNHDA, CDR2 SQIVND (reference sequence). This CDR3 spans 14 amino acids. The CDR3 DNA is TGTGCCAGTAAAAGGGGCGAATTTTCCTACGAGCAGTACTTC. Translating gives CASKRGEFSYEQYF.

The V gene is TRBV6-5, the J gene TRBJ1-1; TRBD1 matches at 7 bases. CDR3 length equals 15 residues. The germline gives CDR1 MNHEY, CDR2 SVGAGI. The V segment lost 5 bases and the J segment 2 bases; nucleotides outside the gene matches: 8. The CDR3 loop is CASSQTGTANTEAFF. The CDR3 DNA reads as TGTGCCAGCAGTCAAACCGGGACAGCAAACACTGAAGCTTTCTTT.

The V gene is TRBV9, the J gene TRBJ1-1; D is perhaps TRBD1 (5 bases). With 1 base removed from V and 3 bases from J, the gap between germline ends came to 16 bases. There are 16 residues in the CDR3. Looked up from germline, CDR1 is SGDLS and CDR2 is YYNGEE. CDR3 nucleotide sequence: TGTGCCAGCAGCGTACCGAGGGGCGGGGTGGACACTGAAGCTTTCTTT. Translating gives CASSVPRGGVDTEAFF.

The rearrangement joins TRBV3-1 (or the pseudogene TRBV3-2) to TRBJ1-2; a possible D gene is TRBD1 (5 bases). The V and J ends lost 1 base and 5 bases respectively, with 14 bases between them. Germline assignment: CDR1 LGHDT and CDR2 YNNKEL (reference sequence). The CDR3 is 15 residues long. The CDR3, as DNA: TGTGCCAGCAGCCAAGGCCGACAGAGTTTATATGGCTACACCTTC. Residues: CASSQGRQSLYGYTF.

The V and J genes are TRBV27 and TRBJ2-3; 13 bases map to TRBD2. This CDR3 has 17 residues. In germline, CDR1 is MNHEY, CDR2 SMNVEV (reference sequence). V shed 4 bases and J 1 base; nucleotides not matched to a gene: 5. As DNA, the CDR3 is TGTGCCAGCAGTTCGAGGACTAGCGGGAGTGGCACAGATACGCAGTATTTT. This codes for CASSSRTSGSGTDTQYF.

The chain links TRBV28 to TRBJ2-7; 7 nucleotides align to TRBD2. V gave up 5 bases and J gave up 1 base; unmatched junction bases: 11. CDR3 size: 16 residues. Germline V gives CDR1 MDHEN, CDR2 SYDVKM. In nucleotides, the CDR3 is TGTGCCAGCAGTCTCCTCCCGGGACTAACTTCCTACGAGCAGTACTTC. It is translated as CASSLLPGLTSYEQYF.

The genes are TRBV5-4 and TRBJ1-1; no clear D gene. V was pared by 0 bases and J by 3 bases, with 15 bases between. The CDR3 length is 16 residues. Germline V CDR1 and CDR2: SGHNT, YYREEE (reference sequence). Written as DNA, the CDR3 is TGTGCCAGCAGCTTGGGGGGATGGGAGGGAGACACTGAAGCTTTCTTT. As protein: CASSLGGWEGDTEAFF.